This T cell receptor beta chain was observed in a study of Ad26.COV2.S vaccination and SARS-CoV-2 variants. Study-wide background: Ad26.COV2.S arm of COV1001 included the donor. Recipients of Ad26.COV2.S got it intramuscularly, once or twice 56 days apart.

Sequenced by immunoSEQ multiplex PCR; TCRdb stores in-frame clones only, minus some. The repertoire holds under 550,000 clones, with 80% to 95% as singletons. The CDR3 is made up of 14 amino acids. V was clipped by 6 bases and J by 2 bases, with 12 bases between them. The germline gives CDR1 MNHEY, CDR2 SMNVEV (reference sequence). Stated treatment: some 20 received Ad26.COV2.S at low or high dose, single or two shots; about 5 received placebo; per-sample allocation not given. Samples came from day 63 after the first vaccine or placebo injection. Whoever gave the sample was an adult aged 18-55 years in Boston. Participants' vaccine, an Ad26 vector, delivered Wuhan-strain SARS-CoV-2 spike.

The chain carries TRBV27 and TRBJ2-3; D possibly corresponds to TRBD1 (6 bases). Sequenced material: peripheral blood, taken in a trial of Ad26.COV2.S vaccine versus placebo. This TCR was recovered from a person between 18 and 60 years old who received the Ad26.COV2.S COVID-19 vaccine or a placebo. The CDR3: CASRDSPNTDTQYF. CDR3 nucleotides: TGTGCCAGCAGGGACAGCCCAAACACAGATACGCAGTATTTT.